The 16 T cell receptor beta chains in this list originate from one sample, sequenced in a study of blood T cell repertoires in COVID-19. Method: immunoSEQ multiplex PCR; TCRdb's copy keeps in-frame clones and lacks some. The repertoire holds about 62,000 clones, with roughly 86% as singletons. Specimen: peripheral blood. These receptors all come from a man between 65 and 85 years old with acute or convalescent COVID-19.

CDR3 coding DNA: TGTGCCAGTAGCCGGACGGGGTTTGAGACCCAGTACTTC. Its protein product is CASSRTGFETQYF. The chain combines TRBV19 with TRBJ2-5; possible D gene TRBD2, 5 bases. The germline CDR1 and CDR2 sequences are LNHDA and SQIVND (reference sequence). This CDR3 contains 13 residues. The V gene lost 6 bases and the J gene lost 5 bases, with 13 bases spanning the gap.

The chain recombines TRBV18 with TRBJ2-5; 8 bases fit TRBD1. Germline V gives CDR1 KGHSH, CDR2 LQKENI. J gave up 3 bases and V 3 bases, and 3 bases lay outside the gene matches. The CDR3 sequence is 14 residues long. The CDR3 loop reads CASSPPDREETQYF. The CDR3 DNA reads TGTGCCAGCTCACCCCCGGACAGGGAAGAGACCCAGTACTTC.

This chain uses TRBV19 with TRBJ2-7, with D uncertain. Germline V gene lookup returns CDR1 LNHDA and CDR2 SQIVND (reference sequence). This CDR3 spans 12 amino acids. The V end was cut by 7 bases, the J end by 5 bases, with 12 bases between. The CDR3 loop is CASMSRSHEQYF. DNA of the CDR3: TGTGCCAGTATGAGTCGGTCCCACGAGCAGTACTTC. Together with reference TRBV19 and TRBJ2-7, the CDR3 gives the full variable domain: DGGITQSPKYLFRKEGQNVTLSCEQNLNHDAMYWYRQDPGQGLRLIYYSQIVNDFQKGDIAEGYSVSREKKESFPLTVTSAQKNPTAFYLCASMSRSHEQYFGPGTRLTVT.

The rearrangement uses TRBV5-6 and TRBJ1-1; D is possibly TRBD1 (5 bases). The CDR3 spans 13 residues. The germline gives CDR1 SGHDT, CDR2 YYEEEE. V was shortened by 2 bases and J by 5 bases, with 10 bases between the two germline ends. Here the CDR3 reads CASSFAGGTEAFF. CDR3 DNA: TGTGCCAGCAGCTTTGCCGGGGGAACTGAAGCTTTCTTT.

There are a few counts of this clone. The chain couples TRBV28 to TRBJ1-5; 7 nucleotides align to TRBD1. CDR3 size: 16 residues. After removal of 6 bases from V and 2 bases from J, the junction contained 10 bases not matched to a gene. The germline V gene encodes CDR1 MDHEN and CDR2 SYDVKM. Here the CDR3 reads CASSPKTGFGNQPQHF. The CDR3 DNA sequence: TGTGCCAGCAGCCCGAAGACAGGGTTTGGCAATCAGCCCCAGCATTTT.

V usage is TRBV28 and J usage is TRBJ1-5; D gene ambiguous. Germline V gene lookup returns CDR1 MDHEN and CDR2 SYDVKM. This CDR3 region has 12 residues. Trimming stripped 7 bases from V and 4 bases from J, with 8 bases between. CDR3: CASNTRNQPQHF. The CDR3, as DNA: TGTGCCAGCAACACCCGTAATCAGCCCCAGCATTTT.

In this sample, this clone turned up a few times. This chain uses TRBV7-3 with TRBJ1-6; D not resolved. Trimming shortened V by 1 base and J by 7 bases, and 11 bases separated the two germline ends. Germline CDR1 reads SGHTA; CDR2 reads FQGTGA. This CDR3 contains 15 residues. CDR3 residues: CASSLNTAGNSPLHF. CDR3 nucleotides: TGTGCCAGCAGCTTAAACACCGCGGGAAATTCACCCCTCCACTTT.

This chain joins TRBV5-1 and TRBJ2-7; 10 positions agree with TRBD1. Germline loops: CDR1 SGHRS, CDR2 YFSETQ. J lost 7 bases, V lost 0 bases, and 7 bases had no gene match. This CDR3 is built from 15 residues. DNA for the CDR3: TGCGCCAGCAGCTTGGTGACAGGGGGCGGGAGGGAGCAGTACTTC. Its translation is CASSLVTGGGREQYF.

Only a few counts were recorded for this clone. The chain carries TRBV9 and TRBJ1-4; D unresolved. V was cut by 3 bases and J by 7 bases, with 16 bases left in between. Germline CDR1 reads SGDLS; CDR2 reads YYNGEE. The CDR3 runs to 15 residues. The CDR3 loop is CASSEGGGRGEKLFF. The CDR3 DNA reads as TGTGCCAGCAGCGAGGGAGGAGGCCGGGGTGAAAAACTGTTTTTT.

This chain links TRBV6-5 with TRBJ2-2; D is unresolved. Trimming removed 7 bases at V and 1 base at J, with 10 bases between. Germline CDR1 and CDR2: MNHEY and SVGAGI. The CDR3 extends over 14 amino acids. The CDR3 region has the DNA TGTGCCAGCACCAGGTTCCAGAACACCGGGGAGCTGTTTTTT. It is translated as CASTRFQNTGELFF.

V usage is TRBV5-4 and J usage is TRBJ1-2; D perhaps matches TRBD1 (5 bases). Germline CDR1 is SGHNT and CDR2 is YYREEE (reference sequence). V was trimmed by 7 bases and J by 4 bases, leaving 11 bases between them. The CDR3 has 12 residues. The chain's CDR3 is CASGSGGYGYTF. The CDR3 DNA reads TGTGCCAGCGGGAGCGGGGGCTATGGCTACACCTTC.

The rearrangement uses TRBV19 and TRBJ1-5; D unresolved. Germline CDR1 is LNHDA and CDR2 is SQIVND (reference sequence). Trimming took off 1 base at V and 0 bases at J, with 7 bases between the two ends. The CDR3 totals 15 residues. CDR3 nucleotide sequence: TGTGCCAGTAGTATAGGCTCCTATAGCAATCAGCCCCAGCATTTT. Translation gives CASSIGSYSNQPQHF.

This chain joins TRBV28 and TRBJ1-5; D not resolved. The CDR3 loop spans 17 amino acids. V was shortened by 2 bases and J by 4 bases, with 18 bases between the two germline ends. Germline-derived CDR1 and CDR2 are MDHEN and SYDVKM. The CDR3 spells CASSLGLGGQLNQPQHF. For the CDR3, the DNA is TGTGCCAGCAGTTTAGGGTTGGGAGGGCAGTTAAATCAGCCCCAGCATTTT.

The chain employs TRBV27 and TRBJ2-5; D perhaps matches TRBD2 (6 bases). This CDR3 has 15 amino acids. CDR1 is MNHEY and CDR2 is SMNVEV in the germline V gene (reference sequence). V was pared by 6 bases and J by 4 bases, with 18 bases between. The CDR3 DNA reads TGTGCCAGCAGCCATCCTGGCGGGGAGAGAGAGACCCAGTACTTC. This translates into CASSHPGGERETQYF.

CDR3 residues: CASSRGTSEGETQYF. DNA of the CDR3: TGCGCCAGCAGCCGGGGGACTAGCGAAGGAGAGACCCAGTACTTC. The rearrangement uses TRBV5-1 and TRBJ2-5, with 10 bases fitting TRBD2. CDR1 is SGHRS and CDR2 is YFSETQ in the germline V gene. There are 15 residues in the CDR3. The trim removed 4 bases at V and 4 bases at J, leaving 7 bases unmatched.

The rearrangement uses TRBV5-6 and TRBJ2-7; D is unresolved. The ends were cut back, 0 bases at V and 6 bases at J, with 7 bases in the middle. Germline values: CDR1 SGHDT, CDR2 YYEEEE. The CDR3 spans 12 residues. CDR3: CASSLGGIEQYF. CDR3 DNA sequence: TGTGCCAGCAGCTTGGGCGGCATCGAGCAGTACTTC.